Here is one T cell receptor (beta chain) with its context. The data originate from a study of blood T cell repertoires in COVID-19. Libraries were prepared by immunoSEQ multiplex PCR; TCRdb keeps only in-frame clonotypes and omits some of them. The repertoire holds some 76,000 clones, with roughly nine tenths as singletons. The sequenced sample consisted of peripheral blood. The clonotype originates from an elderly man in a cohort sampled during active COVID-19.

The CDR3 loop is CASSPLSGGRAYEQYV. As DNA, the CDR3 is TGTGCCAGCAGTCCCCTCTCGGGGGGGCGCGCCTACGAGCAGTACGTC. The chain employs TRBV28 and TRBJ2-7, with 8 bases identical to TRBD2. The CDR3 sequence is 16 residues long. Per the germline V gene, CDR1 is MDHEN and CDR2 is SYDVKM. V shed 5 bases, J shed 2 bases, and the junction held 11 bases outside the gene matches.